Each of the 24 T cell receptor beta chains below was sequenced from the same sample in a study of shared clonotypes between healthy human individuals. Selected positively for CCR7 and CD45RO-negative, naive CD8 cells excluded terminally differentiated effector memory CD45RA+ cells. Measured with immunoSEQ multiplex PCR; TCRdb has only the in-frame clones, and not every one. Of about 2.1 million clones listed, about 92% were seen once; the top ten hold around 1.7%. Sequencing was done on a sample of naive CD8+ T cells from PBMCs. Receptors originate from a young man in good health. Some clones in this sample may be carry-over from other donors' samples.

The chain links TRBV4-1 to TRBJ1-3, with a possible D match to TRBD1 (6 bases). CDR3 length: 17 amino acids. Germline-derived CDR1 and CDR2 are MGHRA and YSYEKL. With 2 bases removed from V and 1 base from J, the gap between germline ends came to 15 bases. The CDR3 loop is CASSQTTGVQSGNTIYF. The CDR3 coding sequence is TGCGCCAGCAGCCAAACGACAGGTGTTCAGTCTGGAAACACCATATATTTT.

The chain employs TRBV5-6 and TRBJ2-2; D is unresolved. CDR1 is SGHDT, CDR2 YYEEEE, per germline. CDR3 length equals 16 residues. Trimming removed 1 base from V and 5 bases from J, with 15 bases in between. As DNA, the CDR3 is TGTGCCAGCAGCTTGTCTCAGCCCTCGTGGACCGGGGAGCTGTTTTTT. It encodes CASSLSQPSWTGELFF.

The chain couples TRBV28 to TRBJ2-7, with 13 bases lining up with TRBD2. The germline V gene has CDR1 MDHEN and CDR2 SYDVKM. This CDR3 spans 14 amino acids. The ends lost 7 bases at V and 7 bases at J; junction bases unmatched: 7. CDR3 amino acids: CASTPTSGRNEQYF. DNA for the CDR3: TGTGCCAGCACCCCGACTAGCGGGAGGAATGAGCAGTACTTC.

The gene calls are TRBV15 and TRBJ2-5; TRBD2 might be the D (6 bases). Trimming removed 5 bases from V and 0 bases from J, with 7 bases in between. CDR3 length: 13 amino acids. Germline-derived CDR1 and CDR2 are LNHNV and YYDKDF (reference sequence). The CDR3 nucleotides read TGTGCCACCAGCCGGAGGGACCAAGAGACCCAGTACTTC. It translates to CATSRRDQETQYF. The whole variable domain, remainder taken from reference TRBV15 and TRBJ2-5, is DAMVIQNPRYQVTQFGKPVTLSCSQTLNHNVMYWYQQKSSQAPKLLFHYYDKDFNNEADTPDNFQSRRPNTSFCFLDIRSPGLGDTAMYLCATSRRDQETQYFGPGTRLLVL.

Worth noting for this clone: Distinct nucleotide sequences in the sample also encode this CDR3. The rearrangement uses TRBV27 and TRBJ2-7; 9 bases agree with TRBD1. This CDR3 is built from 14 residues. V lost 2 bases, J lost 6 bases, and 5 bases stayed unmatched. Germline lookup yields CDR1 MNHEY and CDR2 SMNVEV (reference sequence). The CDR3 loop is CASSLLQGAGEQYF. Here the CDR3 DNA reads TGTGCCAGCAGTTTACTACAGGGGGCGGGCGAGCAGTACTTC.

The V and J genes are TRBV2 and TRBJ2-6; unclear D gene. The germline V and J ends were trimmed by 7 bases and 0 bases, with 4 bases remaining between them. The germline CDR1 and CDR2 sequences are SNHLY and FYNNEI. The CDR3 sequence is 13 residues long. CDR3 in amino acids: CASIGSGANVLTF. For the CDR3, the DNA is TGTGCCAGCATTGGCTCTGGGGCCAACGTCCTGACTTTC.

V and J are TRBV7-9 and TRBJ2-7, with TRBD2 matching over 13 bases. The CDR3 runs 17 residues. J was trimmed by 5 bases and V by 4 bases; bases with no gene match: 11. Germline V gene sequence: CDR1 SEHNR, CDR2 FQNEAQ (reference sequence). The CDR3 DNA is TGTGCCAGCAGCTATAGGACTAGCGGGAGTTTTTTCGACGAGCAGTACTTC. This gives the protein CASSYRTSGSFFDEQYF.

The chain has TRBV5-4 and TRBJ1-2; D gene uncertain. Germline CDR1 and CDR2: SGHNT and YYREEE (reference sequence). CDR3 length equals 13 residues. Trimming pared 0 bases from V and 6 bases from J, leaving 9 bases between. DNA of the CDR3: TGTGCCAGCAGCTTGGCCTGGGGAAATGGCTACACCTTC. It yields the protein CASSLAWGNGYTF.

The chain carries TRBV13 and TRBJ2-7; 9 bases align to TRBD2. V was pared by 5 bases and J by 4 bases, with 12 bases of the junction left unmatched. CDR3 length: 16 amino acids. Per germline, CDR1 PRHDT and CDR2 FYEKMQ (reference sequence). Here the CDR3 reads CASSPGVAGVKYEQYF. CDR3 bases: TGTGCCAGCAGCCCCGGGGTAGCGGGAGTAAAGTACGAGCAGTACTTC.

The chain is built from TRBV5-1 and TRBJ2-1, with TRBD1 identical over 9 bases. The trim removed 3 bases at V and 10 bases at J, leaving 8 bases unmatched. Germline loops: CDR1 SGHRS, CDR2 YFSETQ. This CDR3 has 14 amino acids. This chain's CDR3 is CASSSGTGIEEQFF. CDR3 DNA: TGCGCCAGCAGCTCCGGGACAGGGATTGAGGAGCAGTTCTTC.

The CDR3 DNA is TGTGCCACCGGTTTAGCGGGAGGTCCGAATGAGCAGTTCTTC. Its translation: CATGLAGGPNEQFF. The rearrangement joins TRBV25-1 to TRBJ2-1; 10 nucleotides match TRBD2. The CDR3 is 14 amino acids. Germline V CDR1 and CDR2: MGHDK, SYGVNS. With V trimmed by 10 bases and J by 7 bases, 10 bases remained unmatched.

This rearrangement joins TRBV30 to TRBJ2-7; 8 nucleotides line up with TRBD1. V shed 1 base, J shed 2 bases, and the junction held 4 bases outside the gene matches. This CDR3 contains 14 residues. CDR1 GTSNPN and CDR2 SVGIG come from the germline V gene (reference sequence). Here the CDR3 reads CAWSEAGGAYEQYF. CDR3 bases: TGTGCCTGGAGTGAGGCAGGGGGCGCCTACGAGCAGTACTTC.

The chain has TRBV27 and TRBJ2-2; TRBD2 matches 15 bases. The CDR3 length is 19 residues. The V gene's germline CDR1 is MNHEY and CDR2 SMNVEV (reference sequence). The V segment lost 5 bases and the J segment 4 bases; nucleotides outside the gene matches: 11. The CDR3: CASSGPRTSGRAGTGELFF. CDR3 DNA: TGTGCCAGCAGTGGCCCTAGGACTAGCGGGAGGGCTGGCACCGGGGAGCTGTTTTTT.

The CDR3 sequence is CASREAFYSEEQFF. The CDR3 DNA reads as TGTGCCAGCAGAGAAGCATTTTATAGCGAGGAGCAGTTCTTC. The V and J genes are TRBV6-4 and TRBJ2-1; possibly TRBD2 for D (5 bases). Between the trimmed V and J ends, which lost 6 bases and 10 bases, there was a span of 19 bases. This CDR3 is built from 14 residues. CDR1 and CDR2 (germline): MRHNA, SNTAGT.

This chain joins TRBV7-8 and TRBJ2-2; weak D call: TRBD2 (6 bases). CDR1 is SGHVS, CDR2 FQNEAQ, per germline. The CDR3 totals 14 residues. V was clipped by 5 bases and J by 7 bases, with 14 bases between them. The CDR3 sequence is CASSDRLVDGELFF. Written as DNA, the CDR3 is TGTGCCAGCAGCGATCGACTAGTTGACGGGGAGCTGTTTTTT. The variable domain in full, completed from reference TRBV7-8 and TRBJ2-2, reads GAGVSQSPRYKVAKRGQDVALRCDPISGHVSLFWYQQALGQGPEFLTYFQNEAQLDKSGLPSDRFFAERPEGSVSTLKIQRTQQEDSAVYLCASSDRLVDGELFFGEGSRLTVL.

The chain has TRBV5-5 and TRBJ1-2; D is possibly TRBD1 (6 bases). The CDR3 spans 15 residues. Trimming took off 3 bases at V and 5 bases at J, with 17 bases between the two ends. From germline, CDR1 is SGHKS and CDR2 YYEKEE (reference sequence). The CDR3 coding sequence is TGTGCCAGCAGCTCCAGTAGTAGGACAGCTTATGGCTACACCTTC. This translates into CASSSSSRTAYGYTF.

CDR3 region: CASSLLAGWNTGELFF. CDR3 nucleotide sequence: TGTGCCAGCAGCCTCCTAGCGGGATGGAACACCGGGGAGCTGTTTTTT. The rearrangement links TRBV28 to TRBJ2-2; 9 nucleotides match TRBD2. Germline CDR1 MDHEN, CDR2 SYDVKM. CDR3 length: 16 amino acids. Trimming removed 6 bases from V and 1 base from J; junction bases left unmatched: 6.

This chain joins TRBV28 and TRBJ1-1; 7 nucleotides line up with TRBD1. Germline lookup yields CDR1 MDHEN and CDR2 SYDVKM. The CDR3 spans 17 residues. Germline trimming cut 5 bases from V and 0 bases from J; bases unmatched to any gene: 12. CDR3 nucleotides: TGTGCCAGCAGTCCAGGGACAGATTCTCACGTGAACACTGAAGCTTTCTTT. Amino acid sequence: CASSPGTDSHVNTEAFF.

The CDR3 protein is CASHLTGGGGELFF. The CDR3 nucleotides read TGTGCCAGCCACTTGACAGGGGGAGGCGGGGAGCTGTTTTTT. The J gene is TRBJ2-2, the V gene TRBV28, with 9 bases identical to TRBD1. This CDR3 spans 14 amino acids. Trimming removed 8 bases from V and 7 bases from J; junction bases left unmatched: 8. Germline assignment: CDR1 MDHEN and CDR2 SYDVKM.

This clone was seen a handful of times. The rearrangement uses TRBV6-5 and TRBJ1-1, with D unclear. Germline-derived CDR1 and CDR2 are MNHEY and SVGAGI. V lost 2 bases and J lost 0, with 10 bases in between. The CDR3 contains 15 residues. Here the CDR3 reads CASSYGRIVNTEAFF. The CDR3 DNA sequence: TGTGCCAGCAGTTACGGCAGGATAGTGAACACTGAAGCTTTCTTT.

The J gene is TRBJ2-7, the V gene TRBV5-4; TRBD1 aligns across 9 bases. The CDR3 is made up of 15 amino acids. CDR1 SGHNT and CDR2 YYREEE come from the germline V gene (reference sequence). Unmatched junction bases numbered 7, after V lost 4 bases and J lost 2 bases. The CDR3 DNA follows: TGTGCCAGCAGCCCGGGACAGGGCCCCACCTACGAGCAGTACTTC. It codes for CASSPGQGPTYEQYF.

V usage is TRBV9 and J usage is TRBJ2-1; D may be TRBD2 (5 bases). V shed 5 bases and J shed 2 bases, with 17 bases lying between them. CDR1 is SGDLS, CDR2 YYNGEE, per germline. The CDR3 consists of 16 residues. In nucleotides, the CDR3 is TGTGCCAGCAGGTCGGTAGCCGACGGGGCCTACAATGAGCAGTTCTTC. Translated: CASRSVADGAYNEQFF.

The gene calls are TRBV28 and TRBJ2-1; 7 bases match TRBD1. With V trimmed by 2 bases and J by 6 bases, 4 bases remained unmatched. The germline gives CDR1 MDHEN, CDR2 SYDVKM. The CDR3 has 14 amino acids. The CDR3 sequence is CASSLRGHRNEQFF. The CDR3 nucleotides are TGTGCCAGCAGTTTAAGGGGGCATCGCAATGAGCAGTTCTTC.

The genes are TRBV12-5 and TRBJ2-3; 9 nucleotides align to TRBD1. The CDR3 runs 15 residues. J was trimmed by 1 base and V by 6 bases; bases with no gene match: 5. From germline, CDR1 is LGHNT and CDR2 FRNRAP. CDR3 amino acids: CASGRDRGGTDTQYF. CDR3 nucleotides: TGTGCTAGTGGCCGAGACAGGGGGGGCACAGATACGCAGTATTTT.